Shown below are 20 T cell receptor beta chains from a single sample sequenced in a study of shared clonotypes between healthy human individuals. TCRdb's table, derived via immunoSEQ multiplex PCR, lists solely in-frame clones and lacks some. Here the sample spans about 470,000 clones, around 75% being singletons. Sequenced: PBMCs. Receptors were obtained from a woman aged 40 to 55 in good health. Some clones in this sample may be carry-over from other donors' samples.

The chain is built from TRBV18 and TRBJ1-5; D is possibly TRBD1 (5 bases). V lost 5 bases, J lost 0 bases, and 17 bases lay in between. The CDR3 extends over 17 amino acids. The germline V gene has CDR1 KGHSH and CDR2 LQKENI. This CDR3 is CASSAARGGDSNQPQHF. The CDR3 bases are TGTGCCAGCTCAGCCGCCCGGGGCGGGGATAGCAATCAGCCCCAGCATTTT.

The V call is TRBV28, the J call TRBJ2-5, with D perhaps TRBD1 (7 bases). Per the germline V gene, CDR1 is MDHEN and CDR2 is SYDVKM. CDR3 size: 15 residues. Trimming shortened V by 3 bases and J by 5 bases, and 16 bases separated the two germline ends. CDR3 nucleotide sequence: TGTGCCAGCAGTTTCGTCAGGGGGGTGTGGGAGACCCAGTACTTC. Translating it yields CASSFVRGVWETQYF.

V is TRBV5-7 and J is TRBJ2-2; tentatively, D is TRBD1 (7 bases). TRBV5-7 is assigned to the ORF class and has an uncertain function. V lost 6 bases, J lost 2 bases, and 23 bases lay in between. The CDR3 sequence is 18 residues long. CDR3 sequence (DNA): TGTGCCAGCACCCCAGGGGGGCGGGACGGAGGAAACACCGGGGAGCTGTTTTTT. It yields the protein CASTPGGRDGGNTGELFF.

The CDR3 is CATSRDGRANSEQFF. For the CDR3, the DNA is TGTGCCACCAGCAGGGACGGACGGGCAAACAGTGAGCAGTTCTTC. The gene calls are TRBV15 and TRBJ2-1; D is ambiguous. Deletions cut 3 bases from V and 9 bases from J, with 18 bases between. This CDR3 is 15 amino acids long. The germline gives CDR1 LNHNV, CDR2 YYDKDF (reference sequence).

The chain carries TRBV7-9 and TRBJ2-4; a possible D gene is TRBD1 (5 bases). The CDR3 loop spans 15 amino acids. V was pared by 4 bases and J by 5 bases, with 15 bases between. Germline CDR1 is SEHNR and CDR2 is FQNEAQ (reference sequence). The CDR3 spells CASSSPTQAENIQYF. CDR3 coding DNA: TGTGCCAGCAGCTCCCCCACACAGGCGGAAAACATTCAGTACTTC.

The chain combines TRBV6-6 with TRBJ2-7; D may correspond to TRBD1 or TRBD2 (5 bases each). The CDR3 has 15 residues. Germline values: CDR1 MNHNY, CDR2 SVGAGI (reference sequence). Deletions cut 0 bases from V and 6 bases from J, with 15 bases between. The CDR3: CASSYSDRGAREQYF. DNA for the CDR3: TGTGCCAGCAGTTACTCGGACCGAGGGGCCCGCGAGCAGTACTTC.

The chain carries TRBV19 and TRBJ2-2; no definite D call. This CDR3 region has 14 residues. Trimming pared 0 bases from V and 6 bases from J, leaving 8 bases between. Germline values: CDR1 LNHDA, CDR2 SQIVND (reference sequence). The CDR3 DNA sequence: TGTGCCAGTAGTATAGATCCAAAAGCCGGGGAGCTGTTTTTT. The encoded protein is CASSIDPKAGELFF. The full variable domain, its missing parts supplied by reference TRBV19 and TRBJ2-2, is DGGITQSPKYLFRKEGQNVTLSCEQNLNHDAMYWYRQDPGQGLRLIYYSQIVNDFQKGDIAEGYSVSREKKESFPLTVTSAQKNPTAFYLCASSIDPKAGELFFGEGSRLTVL.

This chain joins TRBV10-3 and TRBJ2-2; 8 nucleotides line up with TRBD2. Trimming removed 2 bases from V and 6 bases from J; junction bases left unmatched: 11. CDR1 is ENHRY and CDR2 is SYGVKD in the germline V gene. This CDR3 has 17 amino acids. The CDR3 reads CAISERAGDVWSGELFF. In nucleotides, the CDR3 is TGTGCCATCAGTGAGCGAGCGGGAGATGTCTGGTCCGGGGAGCTGTTTTTT.

The chain recombines TRBV18 with TRBJ2-1; TRBD2 might be the D (7 bases). Per germline, CDR1 KGHSH and CDR2 LQKENI. Between the trimmed V and J ends, which lost 3 bases and 5 bases, there was a span of 17 bases. CDR3 length equals 16 residues. The CDR3 nucleotides read TGTGCCAGCTCACCGAGCCTCAGGGGAGGGAACAATGAGCAGTTCTTC. It encodes CASSPSLRGGNNEQFF. The complete variable domain, with remaining parts taken from reference TRBV18 and TRBJ2-1, reads NAGVMQNPRHLVRRRGQEARLRCSPMKGHSHVYWYRQLPEEGLKFMVYLQKENIIDESGMPKERFSAEFPKEGPSILRIQQVVRGDSAAYFCASSPSLRGGNNEQFFGPGTRLTVL.

This clone was detected once. The chain employs TRBV7-9 and TRBJ2-7; D is unclear. Deletions cut 3 bases from V and 5 bases from J, with 8 bases between. Per the germline V gene, CDR1 is SEHNR and CDR2 is FQNEAQ (reference sequence). This CDR3 comprises 12 residues. CDR3 protein: CASSFLGNEQYF. The DNA for the CDR3 is TGTGCCAGCAGCTTTTTGGGTAACGAGCAGTACTTC. Using reference TRBV7-9 and TRBJ2-7 for the parts outside the CDR3, the full variable domain is DTGVSQNPRHKITKRGQNVTFRCDPISEHNRLYWYRQTLGQGPEFLTYFQNEAQLEKSRLLSDRFSAERPKGSFSTLEIQRTEQGDSAMYLCASSFLGNEQYFGPGTRLTVT.

In regard to this clone: One junction end does not reproduce the germline sequence, and a read error may be involved. The CDR3 spells CASNLQGADTQYF. Written as DNA, the CDR3 is TGTGCCAGCAACTTACAGGGAGCAGATACGCAGTATTTT. The chain carries TRBV7-9 and TRBJ2-3, with a possible D match to TRBD1 (6 bases). This CDR3 spans 13 amino acids. Germline V gene lookup returns CDR1 SEHNR and CDR2 FQNEAQ (reference sequence).

The gene calls are TRBV2 and TRBJ2-5; the match to TRBD1 covers 7 bases. The V gene end was trimmed by 2 bases and the J gene end by 3 bases; junction bases not matched to a gene: 6. The germline CDR1 and CDR2 sequences are SNHLY and FYNNEI. This CDR3 comprises 15 residues. The CDR3 DNA reads TGTGCCAGCAGTGAATTGGGGACAGTAAAAGAGACCCAGTACTTC. The encoded protein is CASSELGTVKETQYF.

V gene TRBV30 combines with J gene TRBJ1-2; 7 nucleotides align to TRBD1. CDR1 and CDR2 from the germline V gene are GTSNPN and SVGIG (reference sequence). J gave up 8 bases and V 0 bases, and 9 bases lay outside the gene matches. The CDR3 is 14 amino acids. CDR3 protein: CAWSVLGQGGGYTF. CDR3 coding DNA: TGTGCCTGGAGTGTACTAGGGCAGGGGGGAGGCTACACCTTC.

Regarding this clone: This sample also contains other DNA sequences that code for the same CDR3. This chain uses TRBV19 with TRBJ2-5, with 8 bases lining up with TRBD1. CDR3 length: 14 residues. The V gene's germline CDR1 is LNHDA and CDR2 SQIVND (reference sequence). After removal of 5 bases from V and 1 base from J, the junction contained 3 bases not matched to a gene. CDR3 DNA: TGTGCCAGTAGTGTCACAGGGGGCCAAGAGACCCAGTACTTC. It is translated as CASSVTGGQETQYF.

The V and J genes are TRBV6-4 and TRBJ2-6; D is undetermined. Germline-derived CDR1 and CDR2 are MRHNA and SNTAGT. V lost 5 bases and J 0 bases, leaving 5 bases between the germline ends. This CDR3 comprises 14 residues. The CDR3 nucleotides read TGTGCCAGCAGTTATACCTCTGGGGCCAACGTCCTGACTTTC. Its protein is CASSYTSGANVLTF.

The rearrangement uses TRBV7-6 and TRBJ2-3; D uncertain. The CDR3 is 15 residues long. Germline-derived CDR1 and CDR2 are SGHVS and FNYEAQ. Between the trimmed V and J ends, which lost 1 base and 6 bases, there was a span of 14 bases. The CDR3 region has the DNA TGTGCCAGCAGCTTAGGTTTCAGCGCCCTGGATACGCAGTATTTT. Translated: CASSLGFSALDTQYF.

This chain joins TRBV5-4 and TRBJ2-1; 10 bases align to TRBD2. This CDR3 has 16 amino acids. Germline lookup yields CDR1 SGHNT and CDR2 YYREEE (reference sequence). J lost 3 bases, V lost 4 bases, and 7 bases had no gene match. Here the CDR3 reads CASSPPSGRVYNEQFF. CDR3 bases: TGTGCCAGCAGCCCGCCTAGCGGGAGAGTCTACAATGAGCAGTTCTTC.

The CDR3 nucleotides read TGTGCCAGCAGCCCTCCCCCCGGGGCCTTTGTCACCGGGGAGCTGTTTTTT. Its protein is CASSPPPGAFVTGELFF. V and J are TRBV11-2 and TRBJ2-2; D may match TRBD1 or TRBD2 (5 bases each). CDR1 and CDR2 (germline): SGHAT, FQNNGV. V was clipped by 5 bases and J by 4 bases, with 20 bases between them. The CDR3 contains 17 residues.

This clone occurred once. The chain recombines TRBV7-3 with TRBJ2-3, with TRBD1 identical over 7 bases. The CDR3 runs to 15 residues. Trimming at V came to 5 bases and at J to 4 bases, leaving 9 bases not matched to a gene. Germline V gene data show CDR1 as SGHTA and CDR2 as FQGTGA. The CDR3 nucleotides are TGTGCCAGCAGCCCAAGACAGGGATGGGCAGATACGCAGTATTTT. Translation: CASSPRQGWADTQYF. Drawing the rest from reference TRBV7-3 and TRBJ2-3, the complete variable domain is GAGVSQTPSNKVTEKGKYVELRCDPISGHTALYWYRQSLGQGPEFLIYFQGTGAADDSGLPNDRFFAVRPEGSVSTLKIQRTERGDSAVYLCASSPRQGWADTQYFGPGTRLTVL.

This clone occurred once. V and J are TRBV25-1 and TRBJ2-3; D is possibly TRBD2 (5 bases). V was cut by 5 bases and J by 0 bases, with 18 bases left in between. CDR3 size: 17 residues. CDR1 and CDR2 (germline): MGHDK, SYGVNS. The DNA for the CDR3 is TGTGCCAGCAGTACCCCATCCCGAGGGATTAGCACAGATACGCAGTATTTT. Its translation is CASSTPSRGISTDTQYF.